The entry below gives a single T cell receptor (beta chain) sequence along with its context. Germline V gene lookup returns CDR1 MNHEY and CDR2 SMNVEV (reference sequence). The CDR3 spans 14 residues. Trimming shortened V by 2 bases and J by 8 bases, and 15 bases separated the two germline ends. This entry comes from a study of T cell responses to AZD1222 COVID-19 vaccine. Generated by immunoSEQ multiplex PCR, the TCRdb table keeps only in-frame clones and is missing some. Of around 45,000 clones detected, 90% appear once; the ten largest clones hold about a third. This TCR was recovered from an adult who received the AZD1222 COVID-19 vaccine. This sequence joins TRBV27 and TRBJ1-1; possible D gene TRBD1, 5 bases. The starting material was peripheral blood, obtained 28 days after the second AZD1222 dose. CDR3 in DNA: TGTGCCAGCAGTTTAGGACTCGGGACGTCAGAAGCTTTCTTT. It codes for CASSLGLGTSEAFF.